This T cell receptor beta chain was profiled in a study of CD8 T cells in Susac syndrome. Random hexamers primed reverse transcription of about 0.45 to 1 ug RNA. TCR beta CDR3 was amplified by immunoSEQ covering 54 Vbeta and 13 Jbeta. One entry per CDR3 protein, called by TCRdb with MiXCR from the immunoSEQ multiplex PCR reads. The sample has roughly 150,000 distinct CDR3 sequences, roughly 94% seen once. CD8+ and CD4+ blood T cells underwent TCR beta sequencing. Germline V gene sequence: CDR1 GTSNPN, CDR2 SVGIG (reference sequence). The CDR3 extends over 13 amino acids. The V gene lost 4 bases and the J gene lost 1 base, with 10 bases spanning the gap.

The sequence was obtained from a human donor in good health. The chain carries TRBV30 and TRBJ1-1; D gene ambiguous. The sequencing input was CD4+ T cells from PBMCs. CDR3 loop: CAWNADPNTEAFF. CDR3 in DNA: TGTGCCTGGAACGCAGATCCGAACACTGAAGCTTTCTTT.